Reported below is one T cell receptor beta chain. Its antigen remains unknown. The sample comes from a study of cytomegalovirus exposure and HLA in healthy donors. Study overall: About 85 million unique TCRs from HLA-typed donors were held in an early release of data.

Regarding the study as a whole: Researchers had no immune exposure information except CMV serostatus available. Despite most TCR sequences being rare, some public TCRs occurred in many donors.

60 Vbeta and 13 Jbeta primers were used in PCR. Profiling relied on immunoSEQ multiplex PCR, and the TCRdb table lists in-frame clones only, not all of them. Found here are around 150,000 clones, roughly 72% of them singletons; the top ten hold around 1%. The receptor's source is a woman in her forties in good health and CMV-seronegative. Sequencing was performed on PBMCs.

CDR3 in amino acids: CASSMEPGQGTDTQYF. The CDR3 nucleotides are TGTGCCAGCAGCATGGAACCGGGACAGGGGACAGATACGCAGTATTTT. The chain carries TRBV6-6 and TRBJ2-3, with 10 bases that match TRBD1. Germline V gives CDR1 MNHNY, CDR2 SVGAGI (reference sequence). J lost 3 bases, V lost 6 bases, and 9 bases had no gene match. The CDR3 runs to 16 residues.